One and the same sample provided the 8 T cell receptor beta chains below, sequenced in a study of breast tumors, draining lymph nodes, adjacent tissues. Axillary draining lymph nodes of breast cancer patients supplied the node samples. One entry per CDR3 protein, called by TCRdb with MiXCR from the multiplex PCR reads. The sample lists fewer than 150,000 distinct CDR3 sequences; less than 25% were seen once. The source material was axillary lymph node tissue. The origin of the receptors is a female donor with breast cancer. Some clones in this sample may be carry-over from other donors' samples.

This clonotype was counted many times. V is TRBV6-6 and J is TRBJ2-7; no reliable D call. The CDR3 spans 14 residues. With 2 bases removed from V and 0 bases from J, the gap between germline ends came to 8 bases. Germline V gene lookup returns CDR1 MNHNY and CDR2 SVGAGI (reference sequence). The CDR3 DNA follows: TGTGCCAGCAGTTACGGGCAGTACTCCTACGAGCAGTACTTC. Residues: CASSYGQYSYEQYF.

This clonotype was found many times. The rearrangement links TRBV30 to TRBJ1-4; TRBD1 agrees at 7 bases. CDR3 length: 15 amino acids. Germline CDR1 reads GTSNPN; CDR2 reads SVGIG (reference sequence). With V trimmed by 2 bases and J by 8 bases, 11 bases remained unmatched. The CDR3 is CAWSTGQLLVEKLFF. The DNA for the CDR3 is TGTGCCTGGAGTACGGGACAGCTTCTAGTCGAAAAACTGTTTTTT.

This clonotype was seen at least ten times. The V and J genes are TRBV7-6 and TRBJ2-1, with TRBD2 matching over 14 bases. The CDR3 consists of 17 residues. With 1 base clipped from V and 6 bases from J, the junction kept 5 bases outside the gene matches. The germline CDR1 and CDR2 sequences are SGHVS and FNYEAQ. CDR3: CASSLGLAGGGGNEQFF. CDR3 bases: TGTGCCAGCAGCTTAGGACTAGCGGGAGGGGGGGGCAATGAGCAGTTCTTC.

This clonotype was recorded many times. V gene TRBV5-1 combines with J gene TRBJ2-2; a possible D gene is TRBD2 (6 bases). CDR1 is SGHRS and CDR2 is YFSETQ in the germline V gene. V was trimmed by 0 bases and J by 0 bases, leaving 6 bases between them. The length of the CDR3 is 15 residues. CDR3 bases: TGCGCCAGCAGCTTGGGGGAGGCGAACACCGGGGAGCTGTTTTTT. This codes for CASSLGEANTGELFF.

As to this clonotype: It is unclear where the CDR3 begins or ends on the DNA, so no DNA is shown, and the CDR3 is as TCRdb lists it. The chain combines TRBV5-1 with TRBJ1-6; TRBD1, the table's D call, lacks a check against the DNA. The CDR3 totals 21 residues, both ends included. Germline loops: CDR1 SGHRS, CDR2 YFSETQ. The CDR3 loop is CASSFYICSARDRGKGSPLHF.

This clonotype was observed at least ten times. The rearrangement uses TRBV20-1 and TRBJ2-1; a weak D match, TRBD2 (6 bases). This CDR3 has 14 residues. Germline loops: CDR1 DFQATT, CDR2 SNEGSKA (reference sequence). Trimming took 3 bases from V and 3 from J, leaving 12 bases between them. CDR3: CSASSGDLYNEQFF. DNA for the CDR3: TGCAGTGCTAGTTCGGGAGACCTCTACAATGAGCAGTTCTTC.

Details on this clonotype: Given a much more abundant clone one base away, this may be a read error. CDR3 protein: CASSVSFGRANIGELFF. CDR3 coding DNA: TGTGCCAGCAGCGTATCGTTCGGGAGAGCGAACATCGGGGAGCTGTTTTTT. The V and J genes are TRBV9 and TRBJ2-2, with a possible D match to TRBD2 (6 bases). The length of the CDR3 is 17 residues. Germline CDR1 reads SGDLS; CDR2 reads YYNGEE.

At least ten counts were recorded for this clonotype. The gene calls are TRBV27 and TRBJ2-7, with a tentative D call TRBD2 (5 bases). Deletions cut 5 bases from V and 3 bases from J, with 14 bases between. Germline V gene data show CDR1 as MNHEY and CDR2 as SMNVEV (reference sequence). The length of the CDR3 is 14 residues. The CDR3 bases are TGTGCCAGCAGTCCCCTCGGGCGGGTCTACGAGCAGTACTTC. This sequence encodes CASSPLGRVYEQYF.